The entry below describes one T cell receptor beta chain. The record originates from a study of blood T cell repertoires in COVID-19. Germline lookup yields CDR1 LNHDA and CDR2 SQIVND (reference sequence). The CDR3 runs to 15 residues. J was trimmed by 2 bases and V by 4 bases; bases with no gene match: 5. How the authors handled the data: Nucleated cell number was recorded as an estimate derived from reference gene primer amplification. The assay was immunoSEQ multiplex PCR, and TCRdb's table has in-frame clones only and misses some. The D gene and trimming were derived from the DNA, and the V and J assignments and clone size from that table. The table has under 200,000 clones, 88% seen once; the top ten hold 1.5% to 2%.

The sequenced sample was peripheral blood. This sequence was found in a man between 18 and 35 years old with active or convalescent COVID-19. The chain recombines TRBV19 with TRBJ2-3; TRBD2 agrees at 8 bases. The CDR3 sequence is CASSTLAGTTDTQYF. In DNA, the CDR3 is TGTGCCAGTAGTACATTAGCGGGGACCACAGATACGCAGTATTTT.